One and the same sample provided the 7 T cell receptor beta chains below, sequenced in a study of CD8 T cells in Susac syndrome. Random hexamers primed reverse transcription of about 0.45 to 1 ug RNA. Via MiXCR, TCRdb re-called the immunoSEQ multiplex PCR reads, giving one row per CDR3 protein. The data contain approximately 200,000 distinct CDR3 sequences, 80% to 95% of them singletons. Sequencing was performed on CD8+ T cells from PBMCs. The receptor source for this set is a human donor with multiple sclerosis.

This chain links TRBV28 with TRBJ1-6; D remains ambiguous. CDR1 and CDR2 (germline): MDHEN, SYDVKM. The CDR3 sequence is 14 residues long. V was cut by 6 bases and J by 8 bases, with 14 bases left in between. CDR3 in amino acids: CASSPLKRYSPLHF. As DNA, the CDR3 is TGTGCCAGCAGCCCCTTGAAGCGTTATTCACCCCTCCACTTT. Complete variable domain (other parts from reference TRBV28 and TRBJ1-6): DVKVTQSSRYLVKRTGEKVFLECVQDMDHENMFWYRQDPGLGLRLIYFSYDVKMKEKGDIPEGYSVSREKKERFSLILESASTNQTSMYLCASSPLKRYSPLHFGNGTRLTVT.

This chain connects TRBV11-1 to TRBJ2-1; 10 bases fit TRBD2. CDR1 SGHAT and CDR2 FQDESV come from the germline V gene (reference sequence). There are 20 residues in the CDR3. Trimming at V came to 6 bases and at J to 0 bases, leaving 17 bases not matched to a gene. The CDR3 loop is CASSFRSRTSGPSSYNEQFF. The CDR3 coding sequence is TGTGCCAGCAGTTTTCGGTCCAGGACTAGCGGCCCCAGCTCCTACAATGAGCAGTTCTTC.

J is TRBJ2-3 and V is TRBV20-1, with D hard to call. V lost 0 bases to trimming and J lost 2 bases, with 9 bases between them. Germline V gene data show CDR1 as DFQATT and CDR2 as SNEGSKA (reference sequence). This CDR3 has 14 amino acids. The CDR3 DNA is TGCAGTGCTAGAGATCGACGTTCCACAGATACGCAGTATTTT. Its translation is CSARDRRSTDTQYF.

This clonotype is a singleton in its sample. The CDR3 DNA sequence: TGCGCCAGCAGTGTCGCTAGCCTGGGATACGAGCAGTACTTC. It specifies CASSVASLGYEQYF. The chain is built from TRBV10-2 and TRBJ2-7; D is possibly TRBD2 (5 bases). CDR3 length: 14 residues. Germline V gives CDR1 WSHSY, CDR2 SAAADI. Trimming took off 4 bases at V and 4 bases at J, with 14 bases between the two ends.

The CDR3: CASSYSMGGGPYNEQFF. The CDR3 region has the DNA TGTGCCAGCAGTTACTCGATGGGGGGGGGCCCCTACAATGAGCAGTTCTTC. The chain couples TRBV6-2 or TRBV6-3 to TRBJ2-1, with D possibly being TRBD2 (7 bases). V was pared by 0 bases and J by 2 bases, with 14 bases between. CDR3 length: 17 residues. Germline V gene lookup returns CDR1 MNHEY and CDR2 SVGEGT.

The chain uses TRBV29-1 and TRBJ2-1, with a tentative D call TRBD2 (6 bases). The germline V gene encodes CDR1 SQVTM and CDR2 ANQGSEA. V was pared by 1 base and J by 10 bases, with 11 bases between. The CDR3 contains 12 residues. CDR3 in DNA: TGCAGCGTTGAAGGGGGGGAGGAAGAGCAGTTCTTC. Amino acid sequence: CSVEGGEEEQFF.

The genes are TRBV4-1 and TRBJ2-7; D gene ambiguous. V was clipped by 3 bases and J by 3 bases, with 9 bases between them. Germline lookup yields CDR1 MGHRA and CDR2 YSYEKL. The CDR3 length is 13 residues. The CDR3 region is CASSHSEVYEQYF. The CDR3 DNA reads TGCGCCAGCAGCCACAGCGAAGTCTACGAGCAGTACTTC.